Listed below are T cell receptor beta chains from one sample, sequenced in a study of T cells after somatic rescue of genetic block. Libraries were prepared by immunoSEQ multiplex PCR; TCRdb keeps only in-frame clonotypes and omits some of them. The sample lists about 72,000 clones, approximately 91% seen once, with roughly 2.9% in the top ten. The sample consisted of peripheral blood mononuclear cells (PBMCs). Every receptor here comes from a man younger than 45. CDR3s include the opening cysteine and the closing phenylalanine or tryptophan. D genes are given only for firm matches. Only some rows state a clone size, as once, few, many or a class for expanded clones.

V: TRBV10-1
size: -
D: -
J: TRBJ2-2
CDR3: CASSESNQGTGELFF
DNA: TGCGCCAGCAGTGAGTCGAACCAGGGCACCGGGGAGCTGTTTTTT

V: TRBV9
size: -
D: TRBD1
J: TRBJ2-4
CDR3: CASSSGTGNTWLAKNIQYF
DNA: TGTGCCAGCAGCTCCGGGACAGGGAATACCTGGCTAGCCAAAAACATTCAGTACTTC

V: TRBV27
size: -
D: -
J: TRBJ2-3
CDR3: CASSLRAPGLGRTDTQYF
DNA: TGTGCCAGCAGTTTGAGGGCCCCGGGATTAGGTAGAACAGATACGCAGTATTTT

V: TRBV10-3
size: -
D: TRBD1
J: TRBJ2-7
CDR3: CAIRPGQGAYEQYF
DNA: TGTGCCATCAGGCCGGGACAGGGAGCCTACGAGCAGTACTTC

V: TRBV4-3
size: -
D: TRBD2
J: TRBJ2-1
CDR3: CASSQGLAGDIYNEQFF
DNA: TGCGCCAGCAGCCAGGGACTAGCGGGGGATATCTACAATGAGCAGTTCTTC

V: TRBV5-6
size: -
D: TRBD2
J: TRBJ2-7
CDR3: CASSKSGSISYEQYF
DNA: TGTGCCAGCAGCAAAAGCGGGAGCATATCCTACGAGCAGTACTTC

V: TRBV6-1
size: -
D: TRBD1
J: TRBJ2-5
CDR3: CASSLTGGQETQYF
DNA: TGTGCCAGCAGCTTAACAGGGGGCCAAGAGACCCAGTACTTC

V: TRBV6-5
size: few
D: -
J: TRBJ1-1
CDR3: CASRGYTEAFF
DNA: TGTGCCAGCAGAGGGTACACTGAAGCTTTCTTT

V: TRBV7-3
size: -
D: -
J: TRBJ2-5
CDR3: CASSAQGRETQYF
DNA: TGTGCCAGCAGCGCCCAGGGTCGAGAGACCCAGTACTTC

V: TRBV5-4
size: -
D: TRBD2
J: TRBJ2-3
CDR3: CASRGEGIGTDTQYF
DNA: TGTGCCAGCAGGGGGGAGGGTATCGGGACAGATACGCAGTATTTT

V: TRBV7-9
size: -
D: -
J: TRBJ2-4
CDR3: CASSPRVGAKNIQYF
DNA: TGTGCCAGCAGCCCCCGGGTGGGGGCCAAAAACATTCAGTACTTC

V: TRBV29-1
size: -
D: -
J: TRBJ2-1
CDR3: CSVVKRNNEQFF
DNA: TGCAGCGTTGTAAAGAGGAACAATGAGCAGTTCTTC

V: TRBV5-5
size: few
D: -
J: TRBJ1-1
CDR3: CASSFGPTAEAFF
DNA: TGTGCCAGCAGCTTCGGTCCCACCGCTGAAGCTTTCTTT

V: TRBV28
size: -
D: -
J: TRBJ2-2
CDR3: CASGSYTGELFF
DNA: TGTGCCAGTGGGAGCTACACCGGGGAGCTGTTTTTT

V: TRBV6-1
size: -
D: -
J: TRBJ2-2
CDR3: CASSGRSGWEPGELFF
DNA: TGTGCCAGCAGTGGCCGGTCTGGGTGGGAGCCCGGGGAGCTGTTTTTT

V: TRBV7-3
size: -
D: -
J: TRBJ2-1
CDR3: CASSLGADRLNEQFF
DNA: TGTGCCAGCAGCCTAGGGGCTGACAGACTCAATGAGCAGTTCTTC

V: TRBV2
size: once
D: TRBD2
J: TRBJ2-7
CDR3: CASTASGSVYEQYF
DNA: TGTGCCAGCACGGCCAGCGGGAGTGTCTACGAGCAGTACTTC

V: TRBV10-3
size: -
D: -
J: TRBJ1-1
CDR3: CAISERGGTEAFF
DNA: TGTGCCATCAGTGAAAGGGGGGGCACTGAAGCTTTCTTT

V: TRBV2
size: -
D: TRBD2
J: TRBJ2-5
CDR3: CASSPLAGRETQYF
DNA: TGTGCCAGCAGTCCCCTAGCGGGGCGGGAGACCCAGTACTTC

V: TRBV27
size: once
D: -
J: TRBJ2-3
CDR3: CASSFGGGGLTDTQYF
DNA: TGTGCCAGCAGTTTTGGGGGAGGGGGTCTGACAGATACGCAGTATTTT

V: TRBV4-2
size: -
D: -
J: TRBJ2-1
CDR3: CASSQEWMENEQFF
DNA: TGTGCCAGCAGCCAAGAATGGATGGAAAATGAGCAGTTCTTC

V: TRBV7-2
size: -
D: -
J: TRBJ2-5
CDR3: CASSLARGRGGQETQYF
DNA: TGTGCCAGCAGCTTAGCGCGTGGCAGGGGAGGCCAAGAGACCCAGTACTTC

V: TRBV5-1
size: -
D: TRBD1
J: TRBJ1-1
CDR3: CASSLGQGVNTEAFF
DNA: TGCGCCAGCAGCTTGGGACAGGGAGTGAACACTGAAGCTTTCTTT

V: TRBV4-1
size: -
D: -
J: TRBJ2-7
CDR3: CASSREITAYEQYF
DNA: TGCGCCAGCAGCCGAGAGATTACGGCTTACGAGCAGTACTTC

V: TRBV23-1
size: -
D: TRBD2
J: TRBJ2-2
CDR3: CASRRAGTNTGELFF
DNA: TGCGCCAGCAGAAGAGCGGGAACGAACACCGGGGAGCTGTTTTTT

V: TRBV4-1
size: few
D: -
J: TRBJ1-5
CDR3: CASRLAGGSGAQHF
DNA: TGCGCCAGCAGGCTTGCCGGGGGGTCAGGAGCCCAGCATTTT

V: TRBV5-1
size: -
D: -
J: TRBJ1-4
CDR3: CASSRGATNEKLFF
DNA: TGCGCCAGCAGTCGCGGGGCAACTAATGAAAAACTGTTTTTT

V: TRBV27
size: -
D: TRBD2
J: TRBJ2-3
CDR3: CASSLRLAGYTDTQYF
DNA: TGTGCCAGCAGTCTGAGACTAGCGGGGTACACAGATACGCAGTATTTT

V: TRBV7-7
size: -
D: TRBD1
J: TRBJ2-5
CDR3: CASSIGTGEETQYF
DNA: TGTGCTAGCAGCATCGGGACAGGGGAAGAGACCCAGTACTTC

V: TRBV5-1
size: few
D: TRBD2
J: TRBJ2-1
CDR3: CASSSELAGGIDEQFF
DNA: TGCGCCAGCAGCTCCGAATTAGCGGGGGGGATTGATGAGCAGTTCTTC

V: TRBV12-5
size: -
D: TRBD1
J: TRBJ2-1
CDR3: CASDPDRVEKFF
DNA: TGTGCTAGTGATCCCGACAGGGTAGAAAAGTTCTTC

V: TRBV28
size: -
D: -
J: TRBJ2-7
CDR3: CASWAGHSYEQYF
DNA: TGTGCCAGCTGGGCAGGCCATTCCTACGAGCAGTACTTC

V: TRBV5-4
size: -
D: TRBD1
J: TRBJ1-4
CDR3: CASSLKRGQGAEKLFF
DNA: TGTGCCAGCAGCTTGAAGCGGGGACAGGGGGCTGAAAAACTGTTTTTT

V: TRBV7-9
size: -
D: TRBD1
J: TRBJ2-7
CDR3: CASSLAGTGGGKQYF
DNA: TGTGCCAGCAGCTTAGCGGGGACAGGGGGCGGAAAGCAGTACTTC

V: TRBV19
size: -
D: -
J: TRBJ1-2
CDR3: CASSIIGEDSYGYTF
DNA: TGTGCCAGTAGTATTATCGGGGAGGACTCCTATGGCTACACCTTC

V: TRBV11-1
size: -
D: -
J: TRBJ2-7
CDR3: CASSTGHPTYEQYF
DNA: TGTGCCAGCAGCACCGGGCATCCGACCTACGAGCAGTACTTC

V: TRBV27
size: -
D: TRBD1
J: TRBJ2-7
CDR3: CASSLRTGGNEQYF
DNA: TGTGCCAGCAGTCTCAGGACAGGGGGCAACGAGCAGTACTTC

V: TRBV28
size: -
D: -
J: TRBJ2-7
CDR3: CASSLVGEQYF
DNA: TGTGCCAGCAGTTTAGTGGGGGAGCAGTACTTC

V: TRBV7-8
size: -
D: -
J: TRBJ2-6
CDR3: CASSLGERFSGANVLTF
DNA: TGTGCCAGCAGCTTAGGGGAAAGGTTCTCTGGGGCCAACGTCCTGACTTTC

V: TRBV5-4
size: -
D: TRBD1
J: TRBJ2-7
CDR3: CASSFGQGGYEQYF
DNA: TGTGCCAGCAGCTTCGGACAGGGGGGCTACGAGCAGTACTTC

V: TRBV5-1
size: once
D: -
J: TRBJ1-6
CDR3: CASSLADSLNSPLHF
DNA: TGCGCCAGCAGCTTGGCCGACAGCCTTAATTCACCCCTCCACTTT

V: TRBV5-1
size: once
D: -
J: TRBJ1-2
CDR3: CASSLVRPRGGYTF
DNA: TGCGCCAGCAGCTTGGTCAGGCCGCGGGGTGGCTACACCTTC

V: TRBV10-1
size: -
D: -
J: TRBJ1-6
CDR3: CASSVYRDNSPLHF
DNA: TGCGCCAGCAGTGTATACAGGGATAATTCACCCCTCCACTTT

V: TRBV5-1
size: once
D: TRBD1
J: TRBJ1-4
CDR3: CASSSGTGGTTNEKLFF
DNA: TGCGCCAGCAGCTCGGGGACAGGGGGGACAACTAATGAAAAACTGTTTTTT

V: TRBV6-6
size: -
D: -
J: TRBJ2-7
CDR3: CASSYSLEISYEQYF
DNA: TGTGCCAGCAGTTACTCCCTAGAAATCTCCTACGAGCAGTACTTC